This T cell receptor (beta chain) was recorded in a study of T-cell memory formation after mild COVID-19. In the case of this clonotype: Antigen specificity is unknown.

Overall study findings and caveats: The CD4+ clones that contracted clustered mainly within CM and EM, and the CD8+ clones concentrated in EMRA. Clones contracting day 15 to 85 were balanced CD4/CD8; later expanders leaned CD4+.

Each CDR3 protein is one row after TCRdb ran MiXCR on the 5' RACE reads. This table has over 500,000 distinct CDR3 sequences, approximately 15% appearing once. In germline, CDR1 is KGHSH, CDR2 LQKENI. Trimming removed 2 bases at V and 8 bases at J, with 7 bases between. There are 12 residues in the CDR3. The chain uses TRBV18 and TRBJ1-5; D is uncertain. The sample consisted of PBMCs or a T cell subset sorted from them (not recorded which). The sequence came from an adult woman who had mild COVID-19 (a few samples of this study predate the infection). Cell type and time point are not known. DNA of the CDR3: TGTGCCAGCTCACCAGTTGGAGAGCCCCAGCATTTT. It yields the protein CASSPVGEPQHF. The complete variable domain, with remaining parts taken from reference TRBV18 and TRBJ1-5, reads NAGVMQNPRHLVRRRGQEARLRCSPMKGHSHVYWYRQLPEEGLKFMVYLQKENIIDESGMPKERFSAEFPKEGPSILRIQQVVRGDSAAYFCASSPVGEPQHFGDGTRLSIL.